Included here is one TCR beta chain sequence, with context. Investigators sorted PBMCs to obtain both CD4+ and CD8+ T cells. CDR1 MGHDK and CDR2 SYGVNS come from the germline V gene. The CDR3 covers 14 residues. The V end was cut by 1 base, the J end by 3 bases, with 6 bases between. The source of the sample is a study of CD8+ T cells in alopecia areata. For the study at large: Treated patients were given oral tofacitinib, which was dosed at 5 to 10 mg twice daily.

cDNA reverse transcribed from extracted RNA served as the sequencing template. Produced via immunoSEQ multiplex PCR; TCRdb's table is partial and in-frame only. Altogether around 140,000 clones are present, approximately 49% being singletons, with the ten largest covering roughly 0.9%. The sequence derives from a human donor with alopecia areata. The gene calls are TRBV25-1 and TRBJ2-2; D gene uncertain. Sequencing used CD4+ T cells sorted from blood, obtained at week 0. The CDR3 here is CASSEWSYTGELFF. The CDR3 nucleotides read TGTGCCAGCAGTGAATGGTCCTACACCGGGGAGCTGTTTTTT.